This TCR beta chain was recovered during a study of T-cell memory formation after mild COVID-19. The overall study: Across donors, TCR clusters were largely donor specific. General study findings and limits: Contracting CD4+ clones lay largely in CM and EM, with CD8+ ones residing in EMRA. Memory from before infection featured some responding clones, which suggests cross-reactive memory joined.

From 5'RACE with constant-segment primers came TCR alpha and TCR beta cDNA libraries that carried sample barcodes and UMIs. TCRdb re-called the 5' RACE reads through MiXCR, storing one row per CDR3 protein. Of some 120,000 distinct CDR3 sequences listed, roughly 15% are singletons. A word on this clonotype: Its target is not known.

This TCR was sampled from an adult woman who had mild COVID-19 (a few samples of this study predate the infection). Cell type and time point are not known. The material sequenced was PBMCs or a T cell subset sorted from them (not recorded which).

DNA for the CDR3: TGTGCTACGGGCTACGAGCAGTACTTC. Its translation is CATGYEQYF. The chain carries TRBV6-2 or TRBV6-3 and TRBJ2-7; D uncertain. Germline V gene data show CDR1 as MNHEY and CDR2 as SVGEGT. The CDR3 spans 9 residues.